A selection of T cell receptor beta chains follows, all from one sample in a study of OX40 agonist ivuxolimab in advanced cancers. The assay was immunoSEQ multiplex PCR, and TCRdb's table has in-frame clones only and misses some. The profile shows about 100,000 clones, 90% of them singletons. The starting material was CD4+ or CD8+ T cells sorted from blood, obtained in a trial of the OX40 agonist ivuxolimab. These receptor sequences come from an adult with an advanced solid tumor such as melanoma, head and neck, liver or kidney cancer. Each CDR3 is given without its conserved first and last residue. Only part of the rows carry a size: once, few, many, or a class if the clone is expanded.

>once|TRBJ2-7|TRBV7-2
ASSLTVGQGAYEQY
>-|TRBJ2-1|TRBV19
ASSPTYNEQF
>-|TRBJ1-2|TRBV19
ASSQRKDYGYT
>-|TRBJ1-3|TRBV19
ASISGGGGQNTIY
>-|TRBJ2-7|TRBV4-1
ASSQETAPPHSYEQY
>-|TRBJ1-1|TRBV6-5
ASSTRGRGAF
>-|TRBJ2-5|TRBV27
ASSFYAQETQY
>-|TRBJ2-7|TRBV7-6
ASSRTSIPYEQY
>-|TRBJ2-5|TRBV5-1
ASSFDRGSETQY
>-|TRBJ2-7|TRBV7-9
ASSLPAGTGHSYEQY
>-|TRBJ2-2|TRBV9
ASSVVGSLNTGELF
>-|TRBJ1-4|TRBV19
ASTTTGYEKLF
>-|TRBJ2-4|TRBV9
ASSVFSLYREWNIQY
>-|TRBJ1-4|TRBV4-3
ASSQDLAGPSFATNEKLF
>-|TRBJ2-3|TRBV5-6
ASSLSAGARTDTQY
>-|TRBJ2-7|TRBV28
ASSLRFLAGSEQY
>-|TRBJ1-6|TRBV7-9
ASSHRRDSPLH
>-|TRBJ2-7|TRBV6-5
ASSATVLHSYEQY
>-|TRBJ2-7|TRBV10-3
AISALAESYEQY
>once|TRBJ2-3|TRBV2
ASDPTRRDTQY
>-|TRBJ1-3|TRBV19
ASSPTGTPSLPSGNTIY
>once|TRBJ2-3|TRBV6-5
ASRTWTGGTDTQY
>-|TRBJ1-4|TRBV15
ATSRDRGGDEKLF
>-|TRBJ2-7|TRBV5-5
ASSFADRGKNEQY
>once|TRBJ1-3|TRBV11-3
ASSLHPGNTIY
>once|TRBJ2-6|TRBV19
ASSIDGLAGSSGANVLT
>-|TRBJ2-7|TRBV28
ASSPASSGSSYEQY
>-|TRBJ2-7|TRBV7-2
ASSVNRGGTYEQY
>-|TRBJ1-2|TRBV11-2
ASRSTGTGPYGYT
>-|TRBJ2-1|TRBV19
ASSISGSSYNEQF
>-|TRBJ2-1|TRBV18
ASSPVAGGPYEQF
>few|TRBJ1-1|TRBV5-1
ASSITGDAEAF
>-|TRBJ2-2|TRBV19
ASSIGPGLASGELF
>-|TRBJ1-1|TRBV10-1
ASSRHRNTEAF
>-|TRBJ2-5|TRBV4-3
ASSQDRQSSRGETQY
>-|TRBJ1-5|TRBV19
ASSMEQGPHQPQH
>-|TRBJ2-1|TRBV5-5
ASSFSGRYNEQF
>-|TRBJ2-1|TRBV28
ASSLFGRALDEQF
>-|TRBJ2-1|TRBV6-5
ASRAGGSYNEQF
>-|TRBJ2-1|TRBV19
ASTRELAGINEQF
>-|TRBJ1-1|TRBV6-7
ASSDAQGIVGAF
>-|TRBJ2-7|TRBV15
ATSRDYSYEQY
>once|TRBJ2-2|TRBV6-1
ASNTEGRLAGELF
>-|TRBJ2-2|TRBV25-1
ASSDASRTGELF
>once|TRBJ2-1|TRBV11-2
ASSSHLAGKYNEQF